Presented here are 21 T cell receptor beta chains from one specimen sequenced in a study of cytotoxic CD8 clonotypes in ibrutinib-treated CLL. Repertoires were generated with immunoSEQ multiplex PCR, while TCRdb's copy carries only in-frame clones and drops some. The sample yields 150,000 to 200,000 clones, 70% to 85% seen once. The sample in question was PBMCs, obtained after 12 months of ibrutinib treatment. These receptors were obtained from a human donor with chronic lymphocytic leukemia.

Only one count was recorded for this clone. The chain recombines TRBV4-1 with TRBJ2-1, with 7 bases matching TRBD2. J lost 8 bases, V lost 0 bases, and 7 bases had no gene match. CDR1 is MGHRA and CDR2 is YSYEKL in the germline V gene. The CDR3 contains 15 residues. The CDR3 nucleotides are TGCGCCAGCAGCCAAGATGGGGGGGATTACGATGAGCAGTTCTTC. Its protein is CASSQDGGDYDEQFF.

This clone was seen more than once but under ten times. This chain connects TRBV13 to TRBJ1-4, with 7 bases fitting TRBD1. The CDR3 loop spans 14 amino acids. V gave up 5 bases and J gave up 7 bases; unmatched junction bases: 7. CDR1 PRHDT and CDR2 FYEKMQ come from the germline V gene (reference sequence). The CDR3 coding sequence is TGTGCCAGCAGCGCGAAACAGGGGAGTGAAAAACTGTTTTTT. This sequence encodes CASSAKQGSEKLFF.

A few counts support this clone. This chain joins TRBV28 and TRBJ2-1; D assignment may be TRBD1 or TRBD2 (5 bases each). The CDR3 spans 14 residues. The V gene's germline CDR1 is MDHEN and CDR2 SYDVKM. Trimming removed 8 bases at V and 5 bases at J, with 16 bases between. The CDR3 loop is CASRRRQGDNEQFF. As DNA, the CDR3 is TGTGCCAGCCGAAGGAGGCAGGGTGACAATGAGCAGTTCTTC.

The J gene is TRBJ2-3, the V gene TRBV6-1; 7 bases are a match to TRBD2. Germline CDR1 is MNHNS and CDR2 is SASEGT. V lost 2 bases and J lost 7; bases outside the gene matches: 9. The CDR3 totals 15 residues. The CDR3 DNA reads TGTGCCAGCAGTGAACAGGTCGGAGCGGGGTATACGCAGTATTTT. Protein product: CASSEQVGAGYTQYF.

The CDR3 is CASSSGTGSREQFF. The CDR3 region has the DNA TGTGCCAGCAGTTCCGGGACAGGGTCCCGTGAGCAGTTCTTC. The chain couples TRBV27 to TRBJ2-1; 9 bases align to TRBD1. The CDR3 length is 14 residues. Germline CDR1 MNHEY, CDR2 SMNVEV (reference sequence). The trim removed 4 bases at V and 9 bases at J, leaving 7 bases unmatched.

A note on this clone: Mismatch with germline at one junction end may stem from a read error. CDR3 region: CASSVAVGSSTDMQYF. Here the CDR3 DNA reads TGTGCCAGCAGCGTAGCGGTGGGGAGTAGCACAGATATGCAGTATTTT. The rearrangement links TRBV9 to TRBJ2-3; D is perhaps TRBD2 (5 bases). The CDR3 spans 16 residues. Germline V gives CDR1 SGDLS, CDR2 YYNGEE. Together with reference TRBV9 and TRBJ2-3, the CDR3 gives the full variable domain: DSGVTQTPKHLITATGQRVTLRCSPRSGDLSVYWYQQSLDQGLQFLIQYYNGEERAKGNILERFSAQQFPDLHSELNLSSLELGDSALYFCASSVAVGSSTDMQYFGPGTRLTVL.

The chain uses TRBV19 and TRBJ1-5; D possibly corresponds to TRBD1 (6 bases). Trimming took off 4 bases at V and 1 base at J, with 14 bases between the two ends. The CDR3 sequence is 16 residues long. Germline-derived CDR1 and CDR2 are LNHDA and SQIVND (reference sequence). DNA for the CDR3: TGTGCCAGTAGTACAAACAGGGTAGTAAGCAATCAGCCCCAGCATTTT. It specifies CASSTNRVVSNQPQHF.

In its sample, this clone was seen once. V is TRBV28 and J is TRBJ2-3; D call uncertain. V shed 6 bases and J shed 2 bases, with 9 bases lying between them. The CDR3 runs to 13 residues. Germline CDR1 and CDR2: MDHEN and SYDVKM. The DNA of the CDR3 is TGTGCCAGCAGGGATTACTCCACAGATACGCAGTATTTT. It codes for CASRDYSTDTQYF.

The chain carries TRBV7-2 and TRBJ2-4, with TRBD1 matching 7 bases. The CDR3 is 14 amino acids. Germline-derived CDR1 and CDR2 are SGHTA and FQGNSA. The J segment lost 4 bases and the V segment lost 5 bases, leaving 5 bases of the junction unmatched. The CDR3 sequence: CASSPGTDKNIQYF. The CDR3 DNA reads TGTGCCAGCAGCCCTGGGACAGATAAAAACATTCAGTACTTC.

The chain uses TRBV6-5 and TRBJ1-1, with TRBD1 identical over 7 bases. The CDR3 runs 14 residues. V gave up 5 bases and J gave up 3 bases; unmatched junction bases: 6. Germline V lookup: CDR1 MNHEY, CDR2 SVGAGI. In DNA, the CDR3 is TGTGCCAGCAGTGTGACAGGGATGGACACTGAAGCTTTCTTT. Translation gives CASSVTGMDTEAFF.

This clone was seen a handful of times. This chain joins TRBV4-1 and TRBJ2-1, with TRBD1 matching 9 bases. CDR1 and CDR2 (germline): MGHRA, YSYEKL. The CDR3 contains 21 residues. V was clipped by 0 bases and J by 0 bases; unmatched bases: 15. DNA of the CDR3: TGCGCCAGCAGCCAAGATTCGGAGGACAGGGGAAGAAAAAGCTCCTACAATGAGCAGTTCTTC. Its protein is CASSQDSEDRGRKSSYNEQFF.

The CDR3 spells CASSIGLANQETQYF. The CDR3 DNA is TGTGCCAGTAGTATTGGGCTAGCTAATCAAGAGACCCAGTACTTC. The chain recombines TRBV19 with TRBJ2-5; D might be TRBD2 (5 bases). Germline loops: CDR1 LNHDA, CDR2 SQIVND (reference sequence). The CDR3 totals 15 residues. Between the trimmed V and J ends, which lost 3 bases and 2 bases, there was a span of 13 bases.

The J gene is TRBJ1-5, the V gene TRBV11-2; D is unresolved. Trimming took off 5 bases at V and 2 bases at J, with 10 bases between the two ends. Looked up from germline, CDR1 is SGHAT and CDR2 is FQNNGV. This CDR3 comprises 14 residues. This chain's CDR3 is CASSRTSGNQPQHF. The CDR3 DNA reads as TGTGCCAGCAGCCGGACCTCAGGCAATCAGCCCCAGCATTTT.

The rearrangement links TRBV7-2 to TRBJ2-3, with TRBD1 identical over 11 bases. V was pared by 3 bases and J by 3 bases, with 5 bases of the junction left unmatched. Germline V gene data show CDR1 as SGHTA and CDR2 as FQGNSA. The CDR3 totals 16 residues. CDR3 amino acids: CASSFSGTGGTDTQYF. The CDR3 nucleotides read TGTGCCAGCAGCTTTTCCGGGACAGGGGGAACAGATACGCAGTATTTT.

This clone is a singleton in its sample. CDR3 region: CAWSANLGGETQYF. The CDR3, as DNA: TGTGCCTGGAGTGCCAATTTAGGAGGGGAGACCCAGTACTTC. The V gene is TRBV30, the J gene TRBJ2-5; tentatively, D is TRBD2 (6 bases). Trimming took 1 base from V and 5 from J, leaving 14 bases between them. The CDR3 runs to 14 residues. Per the germline V gene, CDR1 is GTSNPN and CDR2 is SVGIG (reference sequence).

This clone was seen only a few times. The chain employs TRBV27 and TRBJ1-2, with TRBD1 as a possible D gene (6 bases). Germline CDR1 is MNHEY and CDR2 is SMNVEV (reference sequence). CDR3 length: 15 amino acids. The V gene lost 5 bases and the J gene lost 2 bases, with 15 bases spanning the gap. CDR3 sequence (DNA): TGTGCCAGCAGTGCAGGACAGCGGGTAAACTATGGCTACACCTTC. It yields the protein CASSAGQRVNYGYTF.

This clone was observed a few times. The rearrangement joins TRBV7-6 to TRBJ1-5; possible D gene TRBD1, 6 bases. V was clipped by 3 bases and J by 4 bases, with 10 bases between them. The CDR3 sequence is 14 residues long. Looked up from germline, CDR1 is SGHVS and CDR2 is FNYEAQ. In nucleotides, the CDR3 is TGTGCCAGCAGCTTGAAACAGGGTAATCAGCCCCAGCATTTT. This encodes CASSLKQGNQPQHF.

This clone was recorded once. V and J are TRBV29-1 and TRBJ2-5; D tentatively fits TRBD1 or TRBD2 (5 bases each). V was cut by 4 bases and J by 5 bases, with 8 bases left in between. Germline V gives CDR1 SQVTM, CDR2 ANQGSEA. This CDR3 region has 11 residues. This chain's CDR3 is CSVVWGETQYF. CDR3 nucleotides: TGCAGCGTTGTCTGGGGGGAGACCCAGTACTTC.

The rearrangement links TRBV4-1 to TRBJ2-3; 7 positions match TRBD2. The germline V gene has CDR1 MGHRA and CDR2 YSYEKL. V was pared by 0 bases and J by 0 bases, with 12 bases of the junction left unmatched. This CDR3 has 19 amino acids. The CDR3 region has the DNA TGCGCCAGCAGCCAAGAGGGTTTGCGCGGGGGACCAAGCACAGATACGCAGTATTTT. This gives the protein CASSQEGLRGGPSTDTQYF.

The V gene is TRBV28, the J gene TRBJ1-2, with 9 bases matching TRBD1. CDR1 is MDHEN, CDR2 SYDVKM, per germline. CDR3 length: 14 amino acids. V lost 7 bases to trimming and J lost 8 bases; unmatched junction nucleotides: 11. CDR3 region: CASTSIGTGQGYTF. The CDR3 region has the DNA TGTGCCAGCACCTCGATTGGGACAGGGCAGGGCTACACCTTC.

The rearrangement links TRBV9 to TRBJ2-2; D unresolved. The V and J ends lost 1 base and 3 bases respectively, with 4 bases between them. Germline V CDR1 and CDR2: SGDLS, YYNGEE. This CDR3 spans 13 amino acids. The CDR3 region is CASSVRYTGELFF. For the CDR3, the DNA is TGTGCCAGCAGCGTAAGGTACACCGGGGAGCTGTTTTTT.